The T cell receptor beta chain under discussion was sequenced for a study of T cells in Graves' hyperthyroidism and ophthalmopathy (dated by TCRdb to between 2017 and 2020). In terms of the full investigation: Peripheral blood samples were taken at initial diagnosis, before any treatment was given. Prospective prediction of ophthalmopathy was tested in an independent validation cohort consisting of about 19 hyperthyroidism patients and 17 patients who later progressed to ophthalmopathy. The 100 or so discovery patients were divided at random into training and test sets in a 7:3 ratio. According to the paper, TCR Vbeta CDR3 sequencing was carried out on roughly 130 peripheral blood samples, which came from 40 to 45 ophthalmopathy, 75 to 80 hyperthyroidism and around 17 progressor patients. After sampling, hyperthyroidism patients received methimazole starting at 30 mg daily, and ophthalmopathy patients received high-dose intravenous methylprednisolone. In six Graves' hyperthyroidism patients, the study also compared T-cell repertoires from thyroid tissue with T-cell repertoires from blood. To identify distinguishing TCR V-J signatures, a discovery cohort of some 99 patients was used, comprising under 45 with Graves' ophthalmopathy and some 60 with stable Graves' hyperthyroidism. Overall study results and their limits: In validation, the model predicted progression to ophthalmopathy a median of roughly six months before onset, with about 70% sensitivity and about 75% specificity. Most expanded thyroid clonotypes (frequency above 0.001) were also found in blood, which suggests that blood repertoires may mirror thyroid immune responses. A model built on a 13 V-J signature distinguished ophthalmopathy from stable hyperthyroidism, reaching approximately 89% sensitivity and under 84% specificity in cross-validation and 80%/75% in testing. No statistical method was used to set the sample size in advance, and investigators knew the group allocation.

There are many counts of this clonotype. Its antigen is unknown. Nothing much larger sits one base from this clone, and base qualities are not available. The TCR beta CDR3 regions were amplified from RNA transcripts. The TCR CDR3 was subjected to a first round of RT-PCR using the HTBI primer set and the Qiagen OneStep RT-PCR kit. A second multiplex PCR round built the libraries, followed by size selection and purification. The libraries were sequenced on an Illumina HiSeq2000 using paired-end 100 bp reads. The original pipeline was this. SOAPnuke was used to process the raw data, removing reads that contained adapters or uncalled bases, had a mean Phred below 15, or lacked an exact match to the constant primer or identifier. COPE v1.2.5 was used to merge the high-quality paired reads, and each unique nucleotide sequence was defined as a clonotype. MiTCR v1.1 was used to align the clonotypes against IMGT TRBV, TRBD and TRBJ reference segments. Only V-J combinations with frequency above 0.0001, covering 99% to 99.2% of repertoires, were analysed. A TCS score was defined as the ratio between F50 (clonal expansion) and ExV (chaos), using BLOSUM62-based TCRdist between CDR3 peptides within each V-J. Welch's t-statistics and random forest reduced around 550 V-J features to 13, which were used in a naive Bayes classifier (R e1071). The public reads were quality trimmed at Q25 with fastp and then assembled into clones with MiXCR by TCRdb, keeping productive beta chains. Entries that share a CDR3 protein sequence are merged under the most common genes and DNA. The authors' filters were not applied to this entry. This sample is represented by 210,000 or so distinct CDR3 sequences; 17% of them were singletons. 50% of the sample is held by the ten biggest clonotypes.

Graves' hyperthyroidism was defined as stable when no progression to ophthalmopathy occurred over 18 months of follow-up. Hyperthyroidism patients were newly diagnosed, had a disease duration of under 2 months, and were aged 18 to 65 years. Exclusion was applied to patients with uncontrolled infections, other autoimmune diseases, pregnancy or lactation. Diagnoses relied on clinical symptoms, serum thyroxine and TRAb, thyroid ultrasound and orbital computed tomography. PBMCs were isolated from 10 ml of fresh peripheral blood by Ficoll-Paque density gradient centrifugation. Total RNA was extracted with Trizol reagent, and quality was checked on an Agilent 2100 Bioanalyzer. The receptor comes from a man aged 50 to 60 with Graves' hyperthyroidism. Sequenced material: blood.

The CDR3 is CASSEHDGTDTQYF. The nucleotides read TGTGCCAGCAGTGAACACGACGGCACAGATACGCAGTATTTT. Recombination connected TRBV6-1 to TRBJ2-3; no confident D gene assignment can be made. From a lookup of the germline V gene, CDR1 and CDR2 are MNHNS and SASEGT. Including the terminal cysteine and phenylalanine, the CDR3 comprises 14 residues. Only CDR3 DNA remains: 42 bases, in frame from the first base. The germline ends are 7 bases apart after V is trimmed by 2 bases and J by 1 base.